Listed below are T cell receptor beta chains from one sample, sequenced in a study of blood T cell repertoires in COVID-19. Data came from immunoSEQ multiplex PCR; TCRdb stores just in-frame clones and leaves some out. The top ten clones hold less than 20% of a sample with more than 65,000 clones, about 70% of them seen once. Sequences were obtained from peripheral blood. These receptors all come from a woman of 80 years or more with active or convalescent COVID-19. Each CDR3 is given with its conserved first and last residue. D genes are given only for firm matches. Clone size, where shown, is once, few, many, or a class for clones that have expanded.

TRBV15,TRBJ2-1,NA,NA,TGTGCCACCAGCAGAGATCAGACTAACAATGAGCAGTTCTTC,CATSRDQTNNEQFF
TRBV18,TRBJ2-3,NA,NA,TGTGCCAGCTCACCACAGCGGGTGCTGACTAGCACAGATACGCAGTATTTT,CASSPQRVLTSTDTQYF
TRBV7-9,TRBJ2-2,many,NA,TGTGCCAGCAGCTTTGGGGCGGCGAACACCGGGGAGCTGTTTTTT,CASSFGAANTGELFF
TRBV15,TRBJ2-1,NA,NA,TGTGCCACCAGCAGATCGGACGGGAGCTCCTACAATGAGCAGTTCTTC,CATSRSDGSSYNEQFF
TRBV19,TRBJ1-1,NA,NA,TGTGCCAGTAGTATAGATCCGCGGGCTGAAGCTTTCTTT,CASSIDPRAEAFF
TRBV7-3,TRBJ1-1,NA,NA,TGTGCCAGCAGCTTAATGCCAGACACTGAAGCTTTCTTT,CASSLMPDTEAFF
TRBV7-9,TRBJ2-5,once,NA,TGTGCCAGCAGCTTTGCCGAGCGGAGAGAGACCCAGTACTTC,CASSFAERRETQYF
TRBV20-1,TRBJ2-5,NA,TRBD1,TGCAGTGCTAGTAAGGGGGCAGCGGTCCAAGAGACCCAGTACTTC,CSASKGAAVQETQYF
TRBV7-3,TRBJ1-6,NA,TRBD1,TGTGCCAGCAGCTTGACAGGGAAATCACCCCTCCACTTT,CASSLTGKSPLHF
TRBV28,TRBJ1-3,NA,NA,TGTGCCAGCAGTTTAGCCGCTCCGGGATCGACATTTAGCTCTGGAAACACCATATATTTT,CASSLAAPGSTFSSGNTIYF
TRBV6-2/TRBV6-3,TRBJ2-2,NA,TRBD1,TGTGCCAGCAGTGGGACAGGGTCCGGGGAGCTGTTTTTT,CASSGTGSGELFF
TRBV15,TRBJ2-2,once,TRBD2,TGTGCCACCAGCAGGACAGGACTAGCGGGGAACACCGGGGAGCTGTTTTTT,CATSRTGLAGNTGELFF
TRBV11-2,TRBJ2-5,NA,TRBD1,TGTGCCAGCAGGGCCGGGACAGGGGGTGCGGAGACCCAGTACTTC,CASRAGTGGAETQYF
TRBV12-3/TRBV12-4,TRBJ1-6,NA,TRBD1,TGTGCCAGCAGTTGGGACAGGGTTTCACCCCTCCACTTT,CASSWDRVSPLHF
TRBV4-3,TRBJ1-1,NA,NA,TGCGCCAGCAGCCAAGATCTTACTAACACTGAAGCTTTCTTT,CASSQDLTNTEAFF
TRBV9,TRBJ2-5,NA,NA,TGTGCCAGCAGCGACGCCGCGGAGACCCAGTACTTC,CASSDAAETQYF
TRBV27,TRBJ2-3,NA,TRBD1,TGTGCCAGCAGTGACAGGGAACGCACAGATACGCAGTATTTT,CASSDRERTDTQYF
TRBV28,TRBJ2-7,NA,TRBD2,TGTGCCAGCAGCCCCGGGGGGGCCTACGAGCAGTACTTC,CASSPGGAYEQYF
TRBV7-9,TRBJ1-1,NA,NA,TGTGCCAGCAGTATAAACGGAGGGGTAGCTTTCTTT,CASSINGGVAFF
TRBV19,TRBJ1-2,few,NA,TGTGCCAGTAGTATAACCCATAGTGGCTATGGCTACACCTTC,CASSITHSGYGYTF
TRBV9,TRBJ2-7,NA,NA,TGTGCCAGCAGCGTTCTGGGCGACACCTCCTACGAGCAGTACTTC,CASSVLGDTSYEQYF
TRBV6-7,TRBJ1-2,NA,NA,TGTGCCAGCAGTTACTCGCGGTTTCGGGGGGCTTTATCGGTTGGGTATGGCTACACCTTC,CASSYSRFRGALSVGYGYTF
TRBV6-5,TRBJ1-5,few,TRBD1,TGTGCCAGCTCAGTGGACAGGGACGGCAATCAGCCCCAGCATTTT,CASSVDRDGNQPQHF
TRBV6-1,TRBJ1-4,NA,NA,TGTGCCAGCAGTGAAGGGCAGGAAAGTGAAAAACTGTTTTTT,CASSEGQESEKLFF
TRBV5-8,TRBJ2-5,once,TRBD1,TGTGCCAGCAGCTCCGGCGAGGGGGCGCGGGAGACCCAGTACTTC,CASSSGEGARETQYF
TRBV19,TRBJ1-5,few,TRBD1,TGTGCCAGTACCCAGATCCTCAGGGGGCTGGGGCAGCCCCAGCATTTT,CASTQILRGLGQPQHF
TRBV2,TRBJ2-7,NA,NA,TGTGCCAGCAGTCAGGACTGGGGAGAGCAGTACTTC,CASSQDWGEQYF